This T cell receptor beta chain comes out of a study of T cell responses to AZD1222 COVID-19 vaccine. Study-wide points: Spike was spanned by vaccine-associated CD4 TCRs, which were dominant at 160-218 and 743-854. Spike-specific TCR repertoires showed rising breadth and depth after two AZD1222 doses. Regions left unmutated in variants are reportedly the target of nearly half of spike-specific TCRs. Donors were mostly white British, more females; clonal diversity possibly underestimated.

Assay used: immunoSEQ multiplex PCR; TCRdb lists only in-frame clones, some missing. Here the sample spans about 130,000 clones, around 90% being singletons. As concerns this clone: What it binds is unknown. One end of the junction is discordant with germline, which a read error may explain.

The sample was peripheral blood, taken on day 0 of MenACWY control vaccination. This receptor was obtained from an adult in good health.

The chain's CDR3 is CATSDWGSKDTQYF. CDR3 nucleotides: TGTGCCACCAGTGATTGGGGGAGCAAAGATACGCAGTATTTT. The J gene is TRBJ2-3, the V gene TRBV24-1; either TRBD1 or TRBD2 may fit D (5 bases each). Germline CDR1 and CDR2: KGHDR and SFDVKD. This CDR3 is 14 amino acids long.